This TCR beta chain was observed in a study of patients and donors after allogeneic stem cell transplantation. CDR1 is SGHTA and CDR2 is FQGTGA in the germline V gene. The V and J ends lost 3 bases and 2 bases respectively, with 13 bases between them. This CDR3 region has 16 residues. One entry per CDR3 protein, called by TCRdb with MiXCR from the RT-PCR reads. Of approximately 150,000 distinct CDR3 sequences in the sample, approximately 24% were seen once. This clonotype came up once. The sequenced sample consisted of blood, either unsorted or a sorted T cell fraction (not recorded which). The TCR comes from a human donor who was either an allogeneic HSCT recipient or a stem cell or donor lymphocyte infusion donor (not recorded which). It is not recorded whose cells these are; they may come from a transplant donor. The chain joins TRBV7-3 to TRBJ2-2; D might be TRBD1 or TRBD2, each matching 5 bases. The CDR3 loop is CASSFDGTANTGELFF. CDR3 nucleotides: TGTGCCAGCAGCTTTGACGGGACGGCCAACACCGGGGAGCTGTTTTTT. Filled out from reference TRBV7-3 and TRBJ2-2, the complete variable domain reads GAGVSQTPSNKVTEKGKYVELRCDPISGHTALYWYRQSLGQGPEFLIYFQGTGAADDSGLPNDRFFAVRPEGSVSTLKIQRTERGDSAVYLCASSFDGTANTGELFFGEGSRLTVL.